This record covers a single T cell receptor beta chain. Its specificity is not known. PCR involved 60 Vbeta and 13 Jbeta primers. Data came from immunoSEQ multiplex PCR; TCRdb stores just in-frame clones and leaves some out. Found here are under 200,000 clones; the top ten clones hold under 6.5%. With V trimmed by 2 bases and J by 2 bases, 7 bases remained unmatched. The CDR3 consists of 15 residues. CDR1 is SGHRS and CDR2 is YFSETQ in the germline V gene. This sample was included in a study of cytomegalovirus exposure and HLA in healthy donors. Overall study results and limits: In a later analysis, at a false discovery rate of 0.05, 15,000 to 20,000 TCR beta sequences matched HLA alleles.

The origin of this receptor is a man aged 25 to 45 in good health and CMV-seronegative. V is TRBV5-1 and J is TRBJ2-7; TRBD2 agrees at 7 bases. Sample: PBMCs. In nucleotides, the CDR3 is TGCGCCAGCAGCTTCGGGGGGACGTCAGCCTACGAGCAGTACTTC. As protein: CASSFGGTSAYEQYF.